These T cell receptor beta chains were read from a single sample in a study of Graves' ophthalmopathy and Graves' hyperthyroidism. TCRdb ran MiXCR on the multiplex PCR reads and lists one entry per CDR3 protein. The data hold about 1.2 million distinct CDR3 sequences, with 36% observed a single time. Sequencing was done on a sample of peripheral blood or thyroid tissue (not recorded which). These receptors came from an adult man with Graves' hyperthyroidism. Both conserved end residues are part of each CDR3. A D gene is named only where the DNA matches it firmly. Size tells how often a clone was seen (once, few, many) or the class of an expanded clone, and some rows leave it out.

CDR3 protein	CDR3 DNA	D gene	CDR3 length	V gene	J gene	clone size
CAISDNAYEQYF	TGTGCCATCAGTGACAACGCCTACGAGCAGTACTTC	-	12	TRBV10-3	TRBJ2-7	many
CASSLELGVLTEAFF	TGTGCCAGCAGCTTAGAACTGGGGGTGCTCACTGAAGCTTTCTTT	-	15	TRBV7-9	TRBJ1-1	many
CAISDSLGTTDTQYF	TGTGCCATCAGTGACTCTCTAGGTACAACAGATACGCAGTATTTT	-	15	TRBV10-3	TRBJ2-3	few
CSLIVNEKLFF	TGCAGCCTGATAGTGAATGAAAAACTGTTTTTT	-	11	TRBV29-1	TRBJ1-4	many
CSARVLASEQYF	TGCAGTGCTAGGGTGCTAGCTTCCGAGCAGTACTTC	-	12	TRBV20-1	TRBJ2-7	-
CASSFPGQKETQYF	TGTGCCAGCAGCTTTCCGGGACAGAAAGAGACCCAGTACTTC	TRBD1	14	TRBV7-9	TRBJ2-5	many
CSAGPSAQEGPQSYEQYF	TGCAGTGCTGGCCCTTCGGCCCAAGAAGGCCCTCAGTCCTACGAGCAGTACTTC	-	18	TRBV20-1	TRBJ2-7	-
CASSSQGASNQPQHF	TGTGCCAGCAGTTCGCAGGGGGCGAGCAATCAGCCCCAGCATTTT	TRBD1	15	TRBV12-3/TRBV12-4	TRBJ1-5	-
CSAPGRVSETQYF	TGCAGTGCCCCCGGGAGGGTGTCCGAGACCCAGTACTTC	TRBD2	13	TRBV20-1	TRBJ2-5	many
CSARARGAYEQYF	TGCAGTGCTAGGGCCAGGGGGGCCTACGAGCAGTACTTC	-	13	TRBV20-1	TRBJ2-7	many
CSVTGTTIYEQYF	TGCAGTGTAACCGGGACGACCATCTACGAGCAGTACTTC	-	13	TRBV20-1	TRBJ2-7	-
CASTGPLNTEAFF	TGTGCCAGCACCGGGCCCTTGAACACTGAAGCTTTCTTT	-	13	TRBV2	TRBJ1-1	few
CASSLGFSGSYGYTF	TGTGCCAGCAGCTTGGGTTTTTCAGGGAGCTATGGCTACACCTTC	-	15	TRBV5-6	TRBJ1-2	few
CASSYSGGISNQPQHF	TGTGCCAGCAGCTACTCAGGGGGCATCAGCAATCAGCCCCAGCATTTT	TRBD1	16	TRBV7-2	TRBJ1-5	few
CASSQEAGSKSYEQYF	TGTGCCAGCAGCCAAGAGGCAGGGAGTAAGAGCTACGAGCAGTACTTC	-	16	TRBV3-1	TRBJ2-7	few
CAWTRAGAGANVLTF	TGTGCCTGGACTAGGGCGGGGGCTGGGGCCAACGTCCTGACTTTC	TRBD2	15	TRBV11-2	TRBJ2-6	-
CSVLGAGRLKTQYF	TGCAGCGTCTTGGGGGCGGGACGGTTGAAAACGCAGTATTTT	-	14	TRBV29-1	TRBJ2-3	-